These 5 T cell receptor beta chains came from one sample sequenced in a study of blood T cell repertoires in COVID-19. Assay used: immunoSEQ multiplex PCR; TCRdb lists only in-frame clones, some missing. The sample has roughly 200,000 clones, approximately 81% seen once. Sequenced input: peripheral blood. These receptors were obtained from a human donor in a cohort sampled during active COVID-19.

The J gene is TRBJ1-1, the V gene TRBV27, with TRBD1 as a possible D gene (5 bases). The CDR3 runs to 14 residues. Trimming cost V 3 bases and J 1 base, with 9 bases left between them. From germline, CDR1 is MNHEY and CDR2 SMNVEV (reference sequence). CDR3 amino acids: CASSLVRANTEAFF. The CDR3 DNA is TGTGCCAGCAGTTTGGTCAGGGCGAACACTGAAGCTTTCTTT.

This clone has a single count. The chain joins TRBV4-1 to TRBJ2-7; 9 bases are shared with TRBD1. CDR1 and CDR2 (germline): MGHRA, YSYEKL. This CDR3 is 15 amino acids long. V was pared by 4 bases and J by 3 bases, with 7 bases of the junction left unmatched. The CDR3 spells CASSRTWGQGYEQYF. The CDR3 region has the DNA TGCGCCAGCAGCCGAACTTGGGGACAGGGCTACGAGCAGTACTTC.

This clone came up once. This chain links TRBV24-1 with TRBJ2-2; 9 bases fit TRBD1. The CDR3 loop spans 17 amino acids. V shed 0 bases and J 6 bases; nucleotides not matched to a gene: 7. In germline, CDR1 is KGHDR, CDR2 SFDVKD. Here the CDR3 DNA reads TGTGCCACCAGTGATTTGCTGGGACAGGGTATTGCCGGGGAGCTGTTTTTT. As protein: CATSDLLGQGIAGELFF.

The V gene is TRBV15, the J gene TRBJ2-1, with TRBD1 identical over 12 bases. Trimming removed 0 bases from V and 5 bases from J; junction bases left unmatched: 8. The CDR3 has 18 amino acids. Germline V CDR1 and CDR2: LNHNV, YYDKDF (reference sequence). The CDR3, as DNA: TGTGCCACCAGCAGAGATCCCGTGGGGACAGGGGGCCACAATGAGCAGTTCTTC. It codes for CATSRDPVGTGGHNEQFF.

In this sample, this clone turned up a few times. The rearrangement uses TRBV28 and TRBJ1-2, with D unresolved. Germline values: CDR1 MDHEN, CDR2 SYDVKM. V was shortened by 4 bases and J by 4 bases, with 10 bases between the two germline ends. The CDR3 has 13 residues. The CDR3 coding sequence is TGTGCCAGCAGTTACGCGGGCGGCTATGGCTACACCTTC. Its translation is CASSYAGGYGYTF.